This record covers a single T cell receptor beta chain. Its antigen is as yet unknown. The CDR3 is 16 amino acids. CDR1 is SGHRS and CDR2 is YFSETQ in the germline V gene. V was clipped by 1 base and J by 9 bases; unmatched bases: 7. Clones were read by immunoSEQ multiplex PCR, and TCRdb kept only the in-frame ones, dropping some. The repertoire holds about 10,000 clones, with over 65% as singletons. This entry comes from a study of T cells in narcolepsy. Overall study findings and caveats: Comparing one patient's CSF and blood CD4+ clonotypes highlighted HCRT- and TRIB2-specific autoreactive clonotypes.

The chain joins TRBV5-1 to TRBJ1-6; 10 nucleotides line up with TRBD1. The specimen was CD45RA- memory CD8+ T cells from PBMCs. This clonotype was obtained from a human donor with narcolepsy. CDR3 loop: CASSLWPGQGSSPLHF. CDR3 coding DNA: TGCGCCAGCAGCTTGTGGCCGGGACAGGGGTCTTCACCCCTCCACTTT. Full variable domain (outside the CDR3, taken from reference TRBV5-1 and TRBJ1-6): KAGVTQTPRYLIKTRGQQVTLSCSPISGHRSVSWYQQTPGQGLQFLFEYFSETQRNKGNFPGRFSGRQFSNSRSEMNVSTLELGDSALYLCASSLWPGQGSSPLHFGNGTRLTVT.